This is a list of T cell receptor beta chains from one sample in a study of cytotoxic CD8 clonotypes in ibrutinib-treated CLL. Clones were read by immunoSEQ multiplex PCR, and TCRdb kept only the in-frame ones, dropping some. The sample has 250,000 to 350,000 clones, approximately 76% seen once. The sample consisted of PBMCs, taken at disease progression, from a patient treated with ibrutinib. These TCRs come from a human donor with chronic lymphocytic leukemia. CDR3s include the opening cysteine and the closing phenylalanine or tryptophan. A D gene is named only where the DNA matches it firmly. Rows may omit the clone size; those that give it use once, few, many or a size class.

TGCAGTGCTAGAGGGGTGGGGACCCAGTACTTC CSARGVGTQYF TRBJ2-5 TRBV20-1 NA few
TGTGCCAGAAGCTTTAACCACAGGGTCCATGAAGAGACCCAGTACTTC CARSFNHRVHEETQYF TRBJ2-5 TRBV5-3 NA NA
TGTGCCAGCAGCCAAGATAATTTAGCGGGGGCCAATACGCAGTATTTT CASSQDNLAGANTQYF TRBJ2-3 TRBV4-2 TRBD2 once
TGTGCCAGCAGCTCCTTATACAGGTTTGGGAACACTGAAGCTTTCTTT CASSSLYRFGNTEAFF TRBJ1-1 TRBV7-2 NA NA
TGTGCCAGCAGTTTTTTCGCAGGGGGCTGGGACACTGAAGCTTTCTTT CASSFFAGGWDTEAFF TRBJ1-1 TRBV28 TRBD1 NA
TGTGCCAGTAGTATTTCGGGGGGCGCGGCCGGGGAGCTGTTTTTT CASSISGGAAGELFF TRBJ2-2 TRBV19 NA NA
TGCGCCAGCAGTCGGCCGGGGGCAGGTTACGAGCAGTACTTC CASSRPGAGYEQYF TRBJ2-7 TRBV5-1 NA NA
TGTGCCAGTCGCGGAAGTCAAAGGAGAAGCGGGAGTTCCTACGAGCAGTACTTC CASRGSQRRSGSSYEQYF TRBJ2-7 TRBV18 TRBD2 NA
TGTGCCAGCAGCTTACCCCGGACAGGGGGAGATACGCAGTATTTT CASSLPRTGGDTQYF TRBJ2-3 TRBV7-9 TRBD1 few
TGCAGCGTCCCCAAAACAGCAACGAACACTGAAGCTTTCTTT CSVPKTATNTEAFF TRBJ1-1 TRBV29-1 NA NA
TGTGCCAGCAGTCCCGGCGAAAACACCATATATTTT CASSPGENTIYF TRBJ1-3 TRBV13 NA once
TGTGCCAGCAGCCCCCTGGGGGGTAGATACAATGAGCAGTTCTTC CASSPLGGRYNEQFF TRBJ2-1 TRBV14 NA once
TGTGCCAGCAGCTTAGGTTCCTTCTACTCTGGAAACACCATATATTTT CASSLGSFYSGNTIYF TRBJ1-3 TRBV11-2 NA NA
TGTGCCAGCAGCGTAGATCTCGGGGATACGCAGTATTTT CASSVDLGDTQYF TRBJ2-3 TRBV9 NA once
TGCAGCGTCTACCGCCTCGGGGGTGGCTACGAGCAGTACTTC CSVYRLGGGYEQYF TRBJ2-7 TRBV29-1 NA NA
TGTGCCAGCAGTCCGGGACTAGCCCCCAATGAGCAGTTCTTC CASSPGLAPNEQFF TRBJ2-1 TRBV9 TRBD2 NA
TGTGCCAGCAGGGACGACAGGGAAGAGGCGCAGTATTTT CASRDDREEAQYF TRBJ2-3 TRBV2 TRBD1 NA
TGTGCCAGCAGCAAAGCCCTGGGACAGGGAGCTTGCAATGAGCAGTTCTTC CASSKALGQGACNEQFF TRBJ2-1 TRBV21-1 NA NA
TGCGCCAGCAGCCCCCGTTCCGGGGAGCTGTTTTTT CASSPRSGELFF TRBJ2-2 TRBV4-1 NA few
TGTGCCAGCAGCTTAGGGGCCCTCAATGAGCAGTTCTTC CASSLGALNEQFF TRBJ2-1 TRBV11-3 NA NA
TGTGCCATCAGTGATCTTCGTTTACGGGACAGGGGAAATGAGCAGTTCTTC CAISDLRLRDRGNEQFF TRBJ2-1 TRBV10-3 TRBD1 NA
TGTGCCAGTAGGCAGGGCTGGGTAACCGGGGAGCTGTTTTTT CASRQGWVTGELFF TRBJ2-2 TRBV19 NA NA
TGTGCCAGCAGCCCTCGGGGGAATAATTCACCCCTCCACTTT CASSPRGNNSPLHF TRBJ1-6 TRBV7-8 NA NA
TGTGCCAGCAGCCCGCCCCAGGAAGATGGCTACACCTTC CASSPPQEDGYTF TRBJ1-2 TRBV11-3 NA NA
TGTGCCAGCAGTTCCAGACTAGCCAACACCGGGGAGCTGTTTTTT CASSSRLANTGELFF TRBJ2-2 TRBV6-5 TRBD2 NA
TGTGCCAGCAGCTTATGGGGGTACGAGCAGTACTTC CASSLWGYEQYF TRBJ2-7 TRBV7-2 NA few
TGTGCCAGTGGGGACAGGGTCCACGAGCAGTACTTC CASGDRVHEQYF TRBJ2-7 TRBV27 TRBD1 NA
TGTGCCAGCAGCCAAGGCGGGGGACAGACAGATACGCAGTATTTT CASSQGGGQTDTQYF TRBJ2-3 TRBV7-9 NA NA
TGTGCCAGCAGCTGGACGGGGACAGAGACCCAGTACTTC CASSWTGTETQYF TRBJ2-5 TRBV5-6 NA NA
TGCAGCGTTGACCCAGGGGTGGGCGGCGAGCAGTACTTC CSVDPGVGGEQYF TRBJ2-7 TRBV29-1 NA NA